Shown below are 8 T cell receptor beta chains from a single sample sequenced in a study of cytomegalovirus exposure and HLA in healthy donors. PCR involved 60 Vbeta and 13 Jbeta primers. Produced via immunoSEQ multiplex PCR; TCRdb's table is partial and in-frame only. The table lists 180,000 or so clones, over 70% of them singletons. The sample consisted of PBMCs. All receptors come from a male donor in good health and CMV-seronegative.

The sample holds a few counts of this clone. The chain carries TRBV5-7 and TRBJ1-3; a weak D match, TRBD1 (5 bases). TRBV5-7 falls under the ORF class, with uncertain function. The V end was cut by 0 bases, the J end by 0 bases, with 16 bases between. This CDR3 has 18 residues. In DNA form, the CDR3 reads TGTGCCAGCAGCTTGGAGGGTTGTCGGGACTACTCTGGAAACACCATATATTTT. It specifies CASSLEGCRDYSGNTIYF.

The chain carries TRBV6-1 and TRBJ2-3; D is perhaps TRBD2 (5 bases). Trimming stripped 6 bases from V and 3 bases from J, with 16 bases between. The CDR3 spans 15 residues. Germline assignment: CDR1 MNHNS and CDR2 SASEGT. DNA of the CDR3: TGTGCCAGCAGCCCCGGGGAAAGTTGGACAGATACGCAGTATTTT. It is translated as CASSPGESWTDTQYF.

The chain has TRBV2 and TRBJ1-2; 8 bases map to TRBD1. The CDR3 consists of 16 residues. Germline assignment: CDR1 SNHLY and CDR2 FYNNEI. The CDR3 DNA reads as TGTGCTAGCCATCCGACCAGGACAGGGCTCAACTATGGCTACACCTTC. Its protein is CASHPTRTGLNYGYTF.

This sequence joins TRBV29-1 and TRBJ2-1; 9 bases are shared with TRBD2. The junction had 11 bases not matched to a gene; V was cut back by 6 bases and J by 5 bases. The CDR3 covers 15 residues. Per the germline V gene, CDR1 is SQVTM and CDR2 is ANQGSEA. DNA for the CDR3: TGCAGCGTCGTACTGACTAGCGGTCCTAACAATGAGCAGTTCTTC. Its protein is CSVVLTSGPNNEQFF.

This clone was recorded only once. The V and J genes are TRBV6-5 and TRBJ1-1; a possible D gene is TRBD1 (6 bases). Germline-derived CDR1 and CDR2 are MNHEY and SVGAGI. This CDR3 has 15 residues. V lost 7 bases to trimming and J lost 0 bases, with 15 bases between them. As DNA, the CDR3 is TGTGCCAGCACCCTGGGGGCAACCCTGAACACTGAAGCTTTCTTT. Translated: CASTLGATLNTEAFF.

The J gene is TRBJ1-2, the V gene TRBV30, with D perhaps TRBD1 (5 bases). Trimming took 2 bases from V and 0 from J, leaving 7 bases between them. The CDR3 covers 13 residues. Germline CDR1 and CDR2: GTSNPN and SVGIG (reference sequence). CDR3 in DNA: TGTGCCTGGAGTACAGGTTCTAACTATGGCTACACCTTC. Protein product: CAWSTGSNYGYTF.

This chain connects TRBV6-5 to TRBJ2-2; possible D gene TRBD1, 5 bases. The CDR3 sequence is 15 residues long. Between the trimmed V and J ends, which lost 5 bases and 6 bases, there was a span of 16 bases. From germline, CDR1 is MNHEY and CDR2 SVGAGI. The CDR3, as DNA: TGTGCCAGCAGTGCCCCGTCAGGGTCCCCCGGGGAGCTGTTTTTT. Translated: CASSAPSGSPGELFF.

This chain uses TRBV7-9 with TRBJ2-3; D is ambiguous. This CDR3 is 10 amino acids long. Germline CDR1 SEHNR, CDR2 FQNEAQ (reference sequence). V was clipped by 4 bases and J by 7 bases, with 3 bases between them. This CDR3 reads CASSSNTQYF. CDR3 DNA sequence: TGTGCCAGCAGCTCTAATACGCAGTATTTT.